The T cell receptor (beta chain) under discussion was sequenced for a study of technical replicates of blood from a handful of donors. TCRdb's table, derived via immunoSEQ multiplex PCR, lists solely in-frame clones and lacks some. The data contain 64,000 or so clones, approximately 97% of them singletons. This CDR3 has 15 residues. Trimming took 1 base from V and 0 from J, leaving 10 bases between them. Germline V lookup: CDR1 SGHTA, CDR2 FQGNSA. This chain uses TRBV7-2 with TRBJ2-7; no reliable D call. The clonotype comes from a human donor in good health. Input material: T cells isolated from PBMCs. The CDR3 region is CASSLDTSASYEQYF. DNA of the CDR3: TGTGCCAGCAGCTTAGATACCAGCGCCTCCTACGAGCAGTACTTC. Filled out from reference TRBV7-2 and TRBJ2-7, the complete variable domain reads GAGVSQSPSNKVTEKGKDVELRCDPISGHTALYWYRQSLGQGLEFLIYFQGNSAPDKSGLPSDRFSAERTGGSVSTLTIQRTQQEDSAVYLCASSLDTSASYEQYFGPGTRLTVT.